This TCR beta chain emerged from a study of blood T cell repertoires in COVID-19. Only in-frame clones appear in the TCRdb table, and some are missing; sequencing was by immunoSEQ multiplex PCR. This sample has some 270,000 clones; 90% occur once, and the top ten carry roughly 3.9%. Cohorts were determined from participant-reported clinical history. There are 15 residues in the CDR3. Germline V lookup: CDR1 SGHVS, CDR2 FQNEAQ. Trimming at V came to 5 bases and at J to 3 bases, leaving 8 bases not matched to a gene. Sequencing input: PBMCs or T cells enriched from blood (not recorded which). The source is a woman in her thirties with acute COVID-19. This chain uses TRBV7-8 with TRBJ2-7; 9 nucleotides align to TRBD1. DNA for the CDR3: TGTGCCAGCAGCAGAACCCGGGACAGGGTCTACGAGCAGTACTTC. Translation gives CASSRTRDRVYEQYF.